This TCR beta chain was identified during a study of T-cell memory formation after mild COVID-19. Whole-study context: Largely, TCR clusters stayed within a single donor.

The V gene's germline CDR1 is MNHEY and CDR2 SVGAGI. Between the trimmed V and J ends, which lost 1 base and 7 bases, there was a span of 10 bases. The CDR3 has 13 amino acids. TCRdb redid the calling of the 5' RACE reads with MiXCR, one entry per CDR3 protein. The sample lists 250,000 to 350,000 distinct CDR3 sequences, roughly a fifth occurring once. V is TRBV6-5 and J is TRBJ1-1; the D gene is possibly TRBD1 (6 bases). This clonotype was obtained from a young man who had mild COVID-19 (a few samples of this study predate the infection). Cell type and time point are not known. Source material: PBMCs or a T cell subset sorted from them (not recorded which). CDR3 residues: CASSYWGRGEAFF. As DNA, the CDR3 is TGTGCCAGCAGTTACTGGGGCAGGGGTGAAGCTTTCTTT.